These 5 T cell receptor beta chains were sequenced from one sample in a study of blood T cells in healthy people across ages. The second PCR ran roughly 7 to 11 cycles with a sample-barcoded 5' primer and J-beta primers. One entry per CDR3 protein results from TCRdb running MiXCR on the 5' RACE reads. The repertoire holds around 1,500,000 distinct CDR3 sequences, with roughly 27% as singletons. The sequencing input was blood. These receptors were collected from a woman under 40 in good health.

As DNA, the CDR3 is TGTGCCAGCAGTCCCAGGGCTACTGGCTATGGCTACACCTTC. Encoded protein: CASSPRATGYGYTF. The chain links TRBV27 to TRBJ1-2; D may be TRBD1 (5 bases). CDR1 is MNHEY, CDR2 SMNVEV, per germline (reference sequence). V gave up 5 bases and J gave up 4 bases, with 14 bases separating them. The CDR3 length is 14 residues.

The rearrangement uses TRBV20-1 and TRBJ2-4, with D possibly TRBD1 on 5 matching bases. Germline V gives CDR1 DFQATT, CDR2 SNEGSKA (reference sequence). Deletions cut 7 bases from V and 13 bases from J, with 20 bases between. The CDR3 consists of 12 residues. The CDR3 is CSGIGDSNEQYF. DNA of the CDR3: TGCAGTGGCATAGGGGATAGCAATGAGCAGTACTTC.

The V and J genes are TRBV20-1 and TRBJ2-7; D is unclear. Between the trimmed V and J ends, which lost 6 bases and 6 bases, there was a span of 12 bases. The CDR3 is made up of 11 amino acids. Germline values: CDR1 DFQATT, CDR2 SNEGSKA (reference sequence). The DNA of the CDR3 is TGCAGTGCGCACCAAAACGCCGAGCAGTACTTC. Translation: CSAHQNAEQYF.

This chain joins TRBV7-9 and TRBJ1-2; 9 nucleotides align to TRBD1. Germline CDR1 SEHNR, CDR2 FQNEAQ (reference sequence). The CDR3 length is 15 residues. The V segment lost 1 base and the J segment 2 bases; nucleotides outside the gene matches: 2. CDR3 residues: CASSLGDRENYGYTF. CDR3 DNA sequence: TGTGCCAGCAGCTTAGGGGACAGGGAGAACTATGGCTACACCTTC. The variable domain in full, completed from reference TRBV7-9 and TRBJ1-2, reads DTGVSQNPRHKITKRGQNVTFRCDPISEHNRLYWYRQTLGQGPEFLTYFQNEAQLEKSRLLSDRFSAERPKGSFSTLEIQRTEQGDSAMYLCASSLGDRENYGYTFGSGTRLTVV.

This clonotype was counted a few times. V and J are TRBV12-3 or TRBV12-4 and TRBJ1-1, with 7 bases matching TRBD1. Trimming removed 5 bases from V and 6 bases from J; junction bases left unmatched: 6. This CDR3 is built from 13 residues. This chain's CDR3 is CASSPDRVSEAFF. Here the CDR3 DNA reads TGTGCCAGCAGTCCCGACAGGGTTTCTGAAGCTTTCTTT.